This TCR beta chain originates from a study of blood T cell repertoires in COVID-19. Study summary: Spain, Italy and the United States supplied samples that represented acute and convalescent COVID-19. In each case, the material was cDNA or gDNA derived from T cells, B-cell-depleted T cells, or PBMCs.

Methods used by the authors: The assay estimated nucleated cells by amplifying reference gene primers. Some clones are missing from TCRdb's copy, which holds only in-frame ones; the method was immunoSEQ multiplex PCR. D and trimming come from the DNA, and the V and J calls and clone size come from that table. Of 120,000 or so clones in the sample, 90% were seen once. The V and J ends lost 0 bases and 1 base respectively, with 5 bases between them. Germline assignment: CDR1 MNHEY and CDR2 SMNVEV (reference sequence). The CDR3 runs to 14 residues. Sequencing was performed on peripheral blood. The sequence was collected from a man aged 50 to 59 with active COVID-19. V gene TRBV27 combines with J gene TRBJ2-3; D gene unclear. For the CDR3, the DNA is TGTGCCAGCAGTTTATCTAGAGGCACAGATACGCAGTATTTT. Amino acids: CASSLSRGTDTQYF.